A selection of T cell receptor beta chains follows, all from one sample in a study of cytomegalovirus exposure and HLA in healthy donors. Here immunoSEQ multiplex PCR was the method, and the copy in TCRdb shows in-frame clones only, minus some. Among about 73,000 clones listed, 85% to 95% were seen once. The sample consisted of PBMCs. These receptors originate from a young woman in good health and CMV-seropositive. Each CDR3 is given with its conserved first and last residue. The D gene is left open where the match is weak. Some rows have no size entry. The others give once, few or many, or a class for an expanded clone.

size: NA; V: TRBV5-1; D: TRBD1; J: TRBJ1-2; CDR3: CASSAGPGTGKGYTF; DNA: TGCGCCAGCAGCGCCGGACCGGGGACAGGGAAGGGCTACACCTTC
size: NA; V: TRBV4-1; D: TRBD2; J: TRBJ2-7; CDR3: CASSQDSGTSVEQYF; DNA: TGCGCCAGCAGCCAGGACTCCGGGACTAGCGTCGAGCAGTACTTC
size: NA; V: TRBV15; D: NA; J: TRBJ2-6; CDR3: CATSRDRGSGANVLTF; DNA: TGTGCCACCAGCAGAGATAGAGGCTCTGGGGCCAACGTCCTGACTTTC
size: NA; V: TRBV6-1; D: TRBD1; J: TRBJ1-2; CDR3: CASSAGTGGYGYTF; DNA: TGTGCCAGCAGTGCCGGGACAGGGGGCTATGGCTACACCTTC
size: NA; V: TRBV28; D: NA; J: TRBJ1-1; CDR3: CASSWSGNTEAFF; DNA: TGTGCCAGCAGTTGGTCAGGGAACACTGAAGCTTTCTTT
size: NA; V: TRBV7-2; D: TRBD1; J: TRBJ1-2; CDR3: CASSFGQVLDNYGYTF; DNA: TGTGCCAGCAGCTTTGGACAGGTACTGGATAACTATGGCTACACCTTC
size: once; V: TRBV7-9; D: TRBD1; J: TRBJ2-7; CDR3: CASSLRAGGLYEQYF; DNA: TGTGCCAGCAGCTTAAGGGCAGGGGGCCTCTACGAGCAGTACTTC
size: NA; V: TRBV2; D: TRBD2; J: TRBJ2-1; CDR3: CASVTREGWGNEQFF; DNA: TGTGCCAGCGTCACGCGGGAGGGCTGGGGAAATGAGCAGTTCTTC
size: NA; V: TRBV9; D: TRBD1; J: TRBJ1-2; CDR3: CASSSSGTGDGYTF; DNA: TGTGCCAGCAGCTCGTCCGGGACAGGGGATGGCTACACCTTC
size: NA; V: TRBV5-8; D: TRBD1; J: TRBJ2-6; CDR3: CASEGANKNVLTF; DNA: TGTGCCAGCGAGGGGGCTAATAAAAACGTCCTGACTTTC
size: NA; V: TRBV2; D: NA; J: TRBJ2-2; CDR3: CASSVEGVGELFF; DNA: TGTGCCAGCAGTGTCGAGGGCGTCGGGGAGCTGTTTTTT
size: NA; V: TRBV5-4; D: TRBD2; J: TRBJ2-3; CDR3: CASSLGTSGRTDTQYF; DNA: TGTGCCAGCAGCCTCGGGACTAGCGGGAGGACAGATACGCAGTATTTT
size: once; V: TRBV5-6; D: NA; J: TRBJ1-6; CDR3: CASSLDSWGATNSPLHF; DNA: TGTGCCAGCAGCTTGGATTCATGGGGAGCCACCAATTCACCCCTCCACTTT
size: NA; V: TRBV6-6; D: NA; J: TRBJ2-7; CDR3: CASSSGDRTYEQYF; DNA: TGTGCCAGCAGTTCCGGTGACAGGACCTACGAGCAGTACTTC
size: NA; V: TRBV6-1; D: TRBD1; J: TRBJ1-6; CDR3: CASSGRQGDNSPLHF; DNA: TGTGCCAGCAGTGGTCGACAGGGAGATAATTCACCCCTCCACTTT
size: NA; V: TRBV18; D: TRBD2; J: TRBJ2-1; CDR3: CASSPPSAGVGNEQFF; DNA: TGTGCCAGCTCACCACCTTCGGCGGGAGTGGGTAATGAGCAGTTCTTC
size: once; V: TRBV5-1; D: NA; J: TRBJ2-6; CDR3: CASSDSVSGANVLTF; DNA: TGCGCCAGCAGCGACTCCGTCTCTGGGGCCAACGTCCTGACTTTC
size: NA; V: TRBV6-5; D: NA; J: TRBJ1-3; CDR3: CASSASTGNTIYF; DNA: TGTGCCAGCAGCGCGTCTACCGGAAACACCATATATTTT
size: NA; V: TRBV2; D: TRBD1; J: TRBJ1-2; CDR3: CASSDPGQNYGYTF; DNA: TGTGCCAGCAGCGACCCGGGACAGAACTATGGCTACACCTTC
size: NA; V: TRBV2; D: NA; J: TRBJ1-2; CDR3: CASSHDRSNYGYTF; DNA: TGTGCCAGCTCCCACGACAGATCTAACTATGGCTACACCTTC
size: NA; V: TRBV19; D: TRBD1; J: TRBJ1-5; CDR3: CASSIGGGAQPQHF; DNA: TGTGCCAGTAGTATTGGAGGGGGCGCGCAGCCCCAGCATTTT
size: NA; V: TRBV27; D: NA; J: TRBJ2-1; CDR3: CASSIRTPGGYNEQFF; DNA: TGTGCCAGCAGTATTAGGACCCCTGGAGGGTACAATGAGCAGTTCTTC
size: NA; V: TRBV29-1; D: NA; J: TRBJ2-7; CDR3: CSVVWSRSIYEQYF; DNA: TGCAGCGTTGTGTGGTCGCGGAGTATCTACGAGCAGTACTTC
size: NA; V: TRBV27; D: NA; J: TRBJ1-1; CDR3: CASSLSAGPNTEAFF; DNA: TGTGCCAGCAGCCTTTCGGCAGGCCCGAACACTGAAGCTTTCTTT
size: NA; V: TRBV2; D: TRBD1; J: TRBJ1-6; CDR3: CASGRDSRSGGLHF; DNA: TGTGCCAGCGGCCGGGACAGTCGTTCAGGGGGCCTCCACTTT
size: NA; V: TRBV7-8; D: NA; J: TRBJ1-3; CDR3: CASSFGGGEENTIYF; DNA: TGTGCCAGCAGCTTCGGGGGGGGAGAGGAAAACACCATATATTTT
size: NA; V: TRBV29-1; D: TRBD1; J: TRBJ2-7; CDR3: CSGATGGPPYEQYF; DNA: TGCAGCGGGGCTACAGGGGGTCCTCCCTACGAGCAGTACTTC
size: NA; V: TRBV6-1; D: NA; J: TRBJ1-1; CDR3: CASTSTNTEAFF; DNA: TGTGCCAGCACTAGTACAAACACTGAAGCTTTCTTT
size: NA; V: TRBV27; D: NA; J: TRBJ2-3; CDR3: CASSQLAVRSTDTQYF; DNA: TGTGCCAGCAGTCAATTAGCAGTCCGAAGCACAGATACGCAGTATTTT
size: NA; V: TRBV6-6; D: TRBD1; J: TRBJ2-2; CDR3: CASVTGGGLGELFF; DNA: TGTGCCAGTGTTACAGGGGGCGGATTGGGGGAGCTGTTTTTT
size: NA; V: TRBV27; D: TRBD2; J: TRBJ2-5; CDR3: CASSPTSGVQETQYF; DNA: TGTGCCAGCAGTCCGACTAGCGGGGTCCAAGAGACCCAGTACTTC
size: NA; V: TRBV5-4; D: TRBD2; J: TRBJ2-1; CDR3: CASRATSGSYNEQFF; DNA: TGTGCCAGCAGAGCTACTAGCGGGAGCTACAATGAGCAGTTCTTC
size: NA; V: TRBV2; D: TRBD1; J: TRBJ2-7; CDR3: CASSGTSDRDSNEQYF; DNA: TGTGCCAGCAGTGGAACTTCGGACAGGGACTCTAACGAGCAGTACTTC
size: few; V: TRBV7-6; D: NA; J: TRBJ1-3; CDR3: CASSLNSKPGNTIYF; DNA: TGTGCCAGCAGCTTAAACAGCAAACCTGGAAACACCATATATTTT
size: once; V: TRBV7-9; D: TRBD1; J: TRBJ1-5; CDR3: CASSLGTGDFNQPQHF; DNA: TGTGCCAGCAGCCTCGGGACAGGGGATTTCAATCAGCCCCAGCATTTT
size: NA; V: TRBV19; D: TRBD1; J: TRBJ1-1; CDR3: CASSYRGGTEAFF; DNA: TGTGCCAGTAGTTACAGGGGAGGCACTGAAGCTTTCTTT
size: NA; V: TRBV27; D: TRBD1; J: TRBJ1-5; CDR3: CASRDRVGQPQHF; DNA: TGTGCCAGCAGAGACAGGGTAGGACAGCCCCAGCATTTT
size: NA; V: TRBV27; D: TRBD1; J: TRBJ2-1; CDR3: CASRPLTGTGGHDSYNEQFF; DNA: TGTGCCAGCAGACCCCTAACCGGGACAGGGGGCCACGATTCCTACAATGAGCAGTTCTTC
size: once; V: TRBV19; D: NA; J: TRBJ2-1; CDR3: CASSIPQAGEQFF; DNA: TGTGCCAGTAGTATACCCCAGGCGGGCGAGCAGTTCTTC
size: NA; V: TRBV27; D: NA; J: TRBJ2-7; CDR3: CASSPREGGYEQYF; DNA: TGTGCCAGCAGTCCCCGAGAGGGTGGGTACGAGCAGTACTTC
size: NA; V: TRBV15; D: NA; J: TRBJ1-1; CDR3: CATSRDQGATEAFF; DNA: TGTGCCACCAGCAGAGATCAAGGGGCTACTGAAGCTTTCTTT
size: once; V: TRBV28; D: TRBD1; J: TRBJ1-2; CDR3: CASSNILRGRYGYTF; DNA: TGTGCCAGCAGTAATATACTCAGGGGGCGCTATGGCTACACCTTC
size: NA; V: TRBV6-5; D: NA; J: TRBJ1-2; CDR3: CASSNLIGGYTF; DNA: TGTGCCAGCAGTAACCTCATCGGGGGCTACACCTTC
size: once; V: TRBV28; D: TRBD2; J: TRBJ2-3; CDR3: CASSLGGTIYTDTQYF; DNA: TGTGCCAGCAGTTTAGGTGGGACTATTTACACAGATACGCAGTATTTT
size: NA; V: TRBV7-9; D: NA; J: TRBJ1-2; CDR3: CASSLVSGYTF; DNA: TGTGCCAGCAGCTTAGTCTCCGGCTACACCTTC
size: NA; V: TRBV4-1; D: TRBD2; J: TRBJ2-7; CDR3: CASSQGLAGIYEQYF; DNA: TGCGCCAGCAGCCAAGGACTAGCGGGTATTTACGAGCAGTACTTC
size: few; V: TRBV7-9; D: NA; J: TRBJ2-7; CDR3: CASTSGSYEQYF; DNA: TGTGCCAGCACGTCGGGCTCCTACGAGCAGTACTTC
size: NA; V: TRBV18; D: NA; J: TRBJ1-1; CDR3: CASSPPSRVFMNTEAFF; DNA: TGTGCCAGCTCACCACCGTCACGGGTCTTTATGAACACTGAAGCTTTCTTT
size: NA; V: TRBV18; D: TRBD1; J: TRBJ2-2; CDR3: CASSPTMGQGAGELFF; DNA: TGTGCCAGCTCACCGACGATGGGACAGGGCGCCGGGGAGCTGTTTTTT
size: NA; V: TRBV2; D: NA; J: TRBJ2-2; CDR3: CASSEVVTGELFF; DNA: TGTGCCAGCAGTGAAGTAGTGACAGGGGAGCTGTTTTTT
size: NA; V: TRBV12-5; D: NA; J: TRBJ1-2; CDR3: CASGYINYGYTF; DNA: TGTGCTAGTGGTTATATCAACTATGGCTACACCTTC
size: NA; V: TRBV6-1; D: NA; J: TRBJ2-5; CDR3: CASSARLETQYF; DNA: TGTGCCAGCAGTGCTAGGTTGGAGACCCAGTACTTC
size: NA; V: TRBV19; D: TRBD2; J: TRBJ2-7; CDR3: CASSTSGRFYEQYF; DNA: TGTGCCAGTAGTACTAGCGGGAGGTTCTACGAGCAGTACTTC